The following is a TCR beta chain sequence with its context. Its antigen is unidentified. The data are from a study of OX40 agonist ivuxolimab in advanced cancers. The wider study: Patients were dosed intravenously with ivuxolimab at 0.01 to 10 mg/kg every 2 weeks. Having had anti-PD-1, anti-PD-L1 or anti-CTLA-4 therapy before was allowed, and about 40% had some. Regarding the study as a whole: In the expanded peripheral T cells, antigen specificity was never determined.

Looked up from germline, CDR1 is SEHNR and CDR2 is FQNEAQ (reference sequence). The CDR3 contains 14 residues. With V trimmed by 4 bases and J by 10 bases, 6 bases remained unmatched. Assay used: immunoSEQ multiplex PCR; TCRdb lists only in-frame clones, some missing. The data hold fewer than 85,000 clones, with roughly 90% observed a single time. The sample here was CD4+ or CD8+ T cells sorted from blood, taken in a trial of the OX40 agonist ivuxolimab. The receptor comes from an adult with an advanced solid tumor such as melanoma, head and neck, liver or kidney cancer. The chain recombines TRBV7-9 with TRBJ2-7, with TRBD2 matching over 14 bases. The CDR3 coding sequence is TGTGCCAGCAGCTCGTTGGGGACTAGCGGGAGACAGTACTTC. Its translation is CASSSLGTSGRQYF.